This TCR beta chain derives from a study of T cells in Graves' hyperthyroidism and ophthalmopathy. Study-level information: Peripheral blood was obtained at initial diagnosis, preceding any treatment.

Those patients with uncontrolled infection, other autoimmune disease, pregnancy or lactation were excluded. Clinicians diagnosed patients from clinical symptoms, serum thyroxine and TRAb, thyroid ultrasound and orbital computed tomography. It was 8.5 to 10 ml of fresh peripheral blood that supplied the PBMCs. RNA transcripts yielded amplified TCR beta CDR3 regions. Researchers ran a first-round RT-PCR on the TCR CDR3 using the HTBI primer set. TCRdb analysed the multiplex PCR reads with MiXCR anew, one entry per CDR3 protein. The sample holds approximately 530,000 distinct CDR3 sequences, about 20% seen once. In this sample, this clonotype turned up many times. Germline values: CDR1 SNHLY, CDR2 FYNNEI. The CDR3 is made up of 13 amino acids. Trimming removed 2 bases from V and 2 bases from J, with 6 bases in between.

The sequence was collected from a man aged 40-49 years with Graves' ophthalmopathy. The specimen sequenced was blood. This sequence joins TRBV2 and TRBJ1-2; no clear D gene. CDR3 in DNA: TGTGCCAGCAGTGAAAGGCAGAACTATGGCTACACCTTC. This encodes CASSERQNYGYTF. The full variable domain, its missing parts supplied by reference TRBV2 and TRBJ1-2, is EPEVTQTPSHQVTQMGQEVILRCVPISNHLYFYWYRQILGQKVEFLVSFYNNEISEKSEIFDDQFSVERPDGSNFTLKIRSTKLEDSAMYFCASSERQNYGYTFGSGTRLTVV.